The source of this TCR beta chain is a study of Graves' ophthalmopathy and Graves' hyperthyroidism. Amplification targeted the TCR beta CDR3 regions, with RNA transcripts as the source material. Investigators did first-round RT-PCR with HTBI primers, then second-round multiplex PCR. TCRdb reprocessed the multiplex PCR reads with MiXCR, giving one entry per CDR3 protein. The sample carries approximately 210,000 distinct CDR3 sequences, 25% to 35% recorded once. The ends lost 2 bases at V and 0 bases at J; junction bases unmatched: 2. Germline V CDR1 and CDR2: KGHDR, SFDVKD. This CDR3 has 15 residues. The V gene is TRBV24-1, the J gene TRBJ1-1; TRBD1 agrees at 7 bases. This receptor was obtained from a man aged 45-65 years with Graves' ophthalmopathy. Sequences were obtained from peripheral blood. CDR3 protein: CATSDSTGMNTEAFF. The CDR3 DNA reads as TGTGCCACCAGTGATTCGACAGGGATGAACACTGAAGCTTTCTTT.